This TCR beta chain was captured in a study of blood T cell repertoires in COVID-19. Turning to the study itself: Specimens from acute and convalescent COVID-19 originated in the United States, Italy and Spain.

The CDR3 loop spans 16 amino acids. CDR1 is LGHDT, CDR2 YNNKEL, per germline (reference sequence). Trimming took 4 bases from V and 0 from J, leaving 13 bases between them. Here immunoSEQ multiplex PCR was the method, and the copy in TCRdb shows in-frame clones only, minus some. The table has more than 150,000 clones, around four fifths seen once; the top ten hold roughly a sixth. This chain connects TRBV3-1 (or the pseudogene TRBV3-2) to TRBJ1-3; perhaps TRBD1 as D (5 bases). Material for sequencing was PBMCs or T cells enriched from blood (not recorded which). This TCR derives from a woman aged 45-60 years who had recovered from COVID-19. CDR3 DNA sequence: TGTGCCAGCAGCCGTCGGGGGGGATACTCTGGAAACACCATATATTTT. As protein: CASSRRGGYSGNTIYF.